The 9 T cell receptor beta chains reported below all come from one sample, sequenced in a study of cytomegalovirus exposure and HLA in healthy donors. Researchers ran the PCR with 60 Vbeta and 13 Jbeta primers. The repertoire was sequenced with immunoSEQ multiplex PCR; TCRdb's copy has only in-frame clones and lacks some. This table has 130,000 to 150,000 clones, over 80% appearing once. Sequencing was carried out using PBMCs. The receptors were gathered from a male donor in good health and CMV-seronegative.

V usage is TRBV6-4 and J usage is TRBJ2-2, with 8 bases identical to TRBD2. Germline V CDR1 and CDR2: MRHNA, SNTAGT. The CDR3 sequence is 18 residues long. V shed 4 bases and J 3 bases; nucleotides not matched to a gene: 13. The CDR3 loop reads CASSAQSGRIRDTGELFF. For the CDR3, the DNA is TGTGCCAGCAGTGCCCAAAGCGGGAGAATAAGGGACACCGGGGAGCTGTTTTTT.

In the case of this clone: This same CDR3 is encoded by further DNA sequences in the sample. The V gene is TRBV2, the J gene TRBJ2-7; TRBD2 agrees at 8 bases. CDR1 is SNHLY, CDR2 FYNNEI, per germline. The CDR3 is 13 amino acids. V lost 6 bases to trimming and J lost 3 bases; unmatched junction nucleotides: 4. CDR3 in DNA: TGTGCCAGCAGCCCGGGGGGGGTCTACGAGCAGTACTTC. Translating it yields CASSPGGVYEQYF.

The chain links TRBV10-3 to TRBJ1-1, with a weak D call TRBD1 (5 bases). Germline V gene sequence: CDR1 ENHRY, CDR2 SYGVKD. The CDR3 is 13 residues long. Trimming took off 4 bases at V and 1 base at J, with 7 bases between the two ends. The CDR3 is CAISGQGNTEAFF. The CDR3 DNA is TGTGCCATCAGTGGGCAGGGGAACACTGAAGCTTTCTTT.

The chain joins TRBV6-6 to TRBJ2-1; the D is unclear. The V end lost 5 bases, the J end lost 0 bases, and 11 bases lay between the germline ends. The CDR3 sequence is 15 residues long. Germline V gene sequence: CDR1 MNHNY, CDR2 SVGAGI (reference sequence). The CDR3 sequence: CASSSFIGSYNEQFF. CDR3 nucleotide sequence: TGTGCCAGCAGTAGTTTTATCGGCTCCTACAATGAGCAGTTCTTC.

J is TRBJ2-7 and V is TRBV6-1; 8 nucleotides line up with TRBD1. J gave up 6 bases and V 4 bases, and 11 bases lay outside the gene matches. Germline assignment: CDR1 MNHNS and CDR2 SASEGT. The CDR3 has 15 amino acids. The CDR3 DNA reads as TGTGCCAGCAGTGGCCTTACAGGGGGTTCGTTCGAGCAGTACTTC. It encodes CASSGLTGGSFEQYF.

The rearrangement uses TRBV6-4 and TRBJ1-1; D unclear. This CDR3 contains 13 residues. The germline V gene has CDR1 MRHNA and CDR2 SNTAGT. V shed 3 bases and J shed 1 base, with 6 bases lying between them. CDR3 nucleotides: TGTGCCAGCAGTGAACAGCCGAACACTGAAGCTTTCTTT. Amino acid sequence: CASSEQPNTEAFF.

The CDR3 sequence: CAITAGGYSYNEQFF. CDR3 sequence (DNA): TGTGCCATCACTGCGGGGGGGTACAGCTACAATGAGCAGTTCTTC. V gene TRBV10-3 combines with J gene TRBJ2-1; TRBD2 matches at 9 bases. The CDR3 has 15 amino acids. Looked up from germline, CDR1 is ENHRY and CDR2 is SYGVKD. Germline trimming cut 7 bases from V and 3 bases from J; bases unmatched to any gene: 7.

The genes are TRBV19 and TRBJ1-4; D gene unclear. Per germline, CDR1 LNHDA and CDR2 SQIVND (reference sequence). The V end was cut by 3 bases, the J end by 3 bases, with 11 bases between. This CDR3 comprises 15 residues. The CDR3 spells CASSMVGEANEKLFF. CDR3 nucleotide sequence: TGTGCCAGTAGTATGGTCGGGGAAGCTAATGAAAAACTGTTTTTT.

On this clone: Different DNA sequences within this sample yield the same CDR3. The DNA for the CDR3 is TGTGCCAGCAGCTCCAGGTTCTCCACAGATACGCAGTATTTT. Protein product: CASSSRFSTDTQYF. The chain has TRBV7-6 and TRBJ2-3, with no clear D. Germline loops: CDR1 SGHVS, CDR2 FNYEAQ. This CDR3 spans 14 amino acids. V lost 4 bases and J lost 2, with 10 bases in between.